The 19 T cell receptor beta chains in this list originate from one sample, sequenced in a study of control samples from healthy donors and cancer patients. Sequenced by immunoSEQ multiplex PCR; TCRdb stores in-frame clones only, minus some. This sample has around 150,000 clones, with roughly 90% found just once. Sequenced input: blood. These receptors came from a man aged 25 to 45 in good health.

The gene calls are TRBV27 and TRBJ1-3; D gene uncertain. This CDR3 has 14 amino acids. Looked up from germline, CDR1 is MNHEY and CDR2 is SMNVEV (reference sequence). V lost 2 bases to trimming and J lost 3 bases, with 8 bases between them. The CDR3 DNA reads TGTGCCAGCAGTTTAGGAGGGAATGGAAACACCATATATTTT. This translates into CASSLGGNGNTIYF.

This rearrangement joins TRBV18 to TRBJ1-1; 7 bases align to TRBD1. With 6 bases clipped from V and 5 bases from J, the junction kept 18 bases outside the gene matches. The CDR3 runs to 17 residues. Germline CDR1 KGHSH, CDR2 LQKENI. In DNA, the CDR3 is TGTGCCAGCTCCCTGGGTAAGGGGGCGAACGAAAGGACTGAAGCTTTCTTT. Protein: CASSLGKGANERTEAFF.

The chain links TRBV14 to TRBJ2-4; TRBD1 matches 7 bases. Germline V CDR1 and CDR2: SGHDN, FVKESK. Trimming cost V 1 base and J 4 bases; bases outside gene matches: 7. This CDR3 contains 16 residues. The CDR3 protein is CASSQVGTAPKNIQYF. The DNA for the CDR3 is TGTGCCAGCAGCCAAGTAGGGACAGCACCAAAAAACATTCAGTACTTC.

The V and J genes are TRBV6-5 and TRBJ1-1; D gene uncertain. Germline loops: CDR1 MNHEY, CDR2 SVGAGI. The CDR3 contains 13 residues. The V gene lost 11 bases and the J gene lost 8 bases, with 21 bases spanning the gap. CDR3 residues: CAAKGRLLGEAFF. CDR3 DNA: TGTGCCGCCAAAGGGAGGTTGCTCGGAGAAGCTTTCTTT.

The chain has TRBV5-1 and TRBJ2-5; tentative D call: TRBD2 (5 bases). V was shortened by 5 bases and J by 2 bases, with 16 bases between the two germline ends. Germline CDR1 reads SGHRS; CDR2 reads YFSETQ. The CDR3 has 15 residues. The CDR3 coding sequence is TGCGCCAGCAGGGGGAGAGGGAACCATCAAGAGACCCAGTACTTC. Translating gives CASRGRGNHQETQYF.

This sequence joins TRBV7-9 and TRBJ1-1, with 7 nucleotides matching TRBD1. The ends lost 6 bases at V and 13 bases at J; junction bases unmatched: 8. The CDR3 totals 11 residues. Germline V gene sequence: CDR1 SEHNR, CDR2 FQNEAQ (reference sequence). CDR3 nucleotides: TGTGCCAGCAGTCGAGGGGGCGACGATTTCTTT. Its translation: CASSRGGDDFF. The whole variable domain, filled in from reference TRBV7-9 and TRBJ1-1, reads DTGVSQNPRHKITKRGQNVTFRCDPISEHNRLYWYRQTLGQGPEFLTYFQNEAQLEKSRLLSDRFSAERPKGSFSTLEIQRTEQGDSAMYLCASSRGGDDFFGQGTRLTVV.

The V and J genes are TRBV6-2 or TRBV6-3 and TRBJ2-5; 8 positions agree with TRBD1. Germline values: CDR1 MNHEY, CDR2 SVGEGT. The CDR3 is 16 residues long. With V trimmed by 6 bases and J by 10 bases, 19 bases remained unmatched. The CDR3 sequence is CASSPPGQAPWGVQYF. Here the CDR3 DNA reads TGTGCCAGCAGCCCTCCGGGACAGGCGCCATGGGGGGTCCAGTACTTC.

The chain joins TRBV19 to TRBJ1-1; TRBD1 aligns across 10 bases. This CDR3 contains 14 residues. The V segment lost 5 bases and the J segment 10 bases; nucleotides outside the gene matches: 10. Germline CDR1 is LNHDA and CDR2 is SQIVND (reference sequence). The CDR3 bases are TGTGCCAGTAGTCCCCGACAGGGGGCAAGGGCAGCTTTCTTT. Translation gives CASSPRQGARAAFF.

The J gene is TRBJ1-5, the V gene TRBV19, with TRBD1 as a possible D gene (6 bases). Germline V gene sequence: CDR1 LNHDA, CDR2 SQIVND (reference sequence). This CDR3 has 12 residues. V lost 8 bases, J lost 6 bases, and 11 bases lay in between. The CDR3 DNA is TGTGCCAGTCAACAGGGACGTCAGCCCCAGCATTTT. Amino acid sequence: CASQQGRQPQHF.

This chain connects TRBV6-2 or TRBV6-3 to TRBJ2-1; no definite D call. CDR1 and CDR2 (germline): MNHEY, SVGEGT. This CDR3 has 12 residues. V shed 6 bases and J shed 9 bases, with 12 bases lying between them. CDR3 nucleotide sequence: TGTGCCAGCAGCCAAGTGGGCGGTGAGCAGTTCTTC. Translation gives CASSQVGGEQFF.

The chain is built from TRBV14 and TRBJ2-2, with D uncertain. This CDR3 comprises 12 residues. With 0 bases removed from V and 8 bases from J, the gap between germline ends came to 4 bases. Germline loops: CDR1 SGHDN, CDR2 FVKESK. Here the CDR3 DNA reads TGTGCCAGCAGCCAAGATTTTGGGGAGCTGTTTTTT. Residues: CASSQDFGELFF. Based on the CDR3 plus reference TRBV14 and TRBJ2-2, the full variable domain is EAGVTQFPSHSVIEKGQTVTLRCDPISGHDNLYWYRRVMGKEIKFLLHFVKESKQDESGMPNNRFLAERTGGTYSTLKVQPAELEDSGVYFCASSQDFGELFFGEGSRLTVL.

J is TRBJ1-2 and V is TRBV2; weak D call: TRBD1 (5 bases). This CDR3 contains 11 residues. Trimming took off 6 bases at V and 5 bases at J, with 7 bases between the two ends. Looked up from germline, CDR1 is SNHLY and CDR2 is FYNNEI. CDR3 DNA sequence: TGTGCCAGCAGAGACAGTTATGGCTACACCTTC. It yields the protein CASRDSYGYTF.

The CDR3 reads CAILAGGRTDTQYF. The CDR3 DNA follows: TGTGCCATTCTAGCGGGGGGTCGCACAGATACGCAGTATTTT. The rearrangement uses TRBV10-3 and TRBJ2-3; 11 bases match TRBD2. From germline, CDR1 is ENHRY and CDR2 SYGVKD. V lost 9 bases and J lost 1; bases outside the gene matches: 3. The CDR3 is 14 residues long.

The chain combines TRBV12-3 or TRBV12-4 with TRBJ1-5; no definite D call. The CDR3 length is 12 residues. The V and J ends lost 5 bases and 4 bases respectively, with 6 bases between them. CDR3 region: CASSPRNQPQHF. The CDR3 DNA is TGTGCCAGCAGTCCACGGAATCAGCCCCAGCATTTT.

The chain joins TRBV20-1 to TRBJ2-1; perhaps D is TRBD1 or TRBD2 (6 bases each). The CDR3 length is 17 residues. Looked up from germline, CDR1 is DFQATT and CDR2 is SNEGSKA (reference sequence). Trimming stripped 3 bases from V and 2 bases from J, with 20 bases between. The CDR3 loop is CSASGSIEGGPYNEQFF. For the CDR3, the DNA is TGCAGTGCTAGTGGGAGCATAGAGGGGGGCCCCTACAATGAGCAGTTCTTC.

J is TRBJ1-5 and V is TRBV2; D not certain. From germline, CDR1 is SNHLY and CDR2 FYNNEI. This CDR3 has 13 amino acids. Trimming left V 3 bases short and J 3 bases short, with 6 bases between. The CDR3 DNA is TGTGCCAGCAGTGAGCATCCCAATCAGCCCCAGCATTTT. Protein product: CASSEHPNQPQHF.

Details on this clone: Mismatch with germline at one junction end may stem from a read error. This sequence joins TRBV9 and TRBJ2-6, with no clear D. Germline V CDR1 and CDR2: SGDLS, YYNGEE. The CDR3 spans 11 residues. CDR3 amino acids: CDRLGANVLTF. CDR3 nucleotides: TGCGACCGGTTAGGGGCCAACGTCCTGACTTTC.

The chain employs TRBV20-1 and TRBJ2-1, with 7 nucleotides matching TRBD2. V lost 3 bases and J lost 7; bases outside the gene matches: 12. From germline, CDR1 is DFQATT and CDR2 SNEGSKA (reference sequence). CDR3 length: 15 amino acids. CDR3 protein: CSASGGRAISNEQFF. CDR3 bases: TGCAGTGCTAGTGGAGGGAGGGCCATATCGAATGAGCAGTTCTTC.

This clone has a handful of counts. The genes are TRBV4-1 and TRBJ2-1; TRBD2 is a possible D gene (7 bases). Germline V gives CDR1 MGHRA, CDR2 YSYEKL. This CDR3 has 17 residues. Between the trimmed V and J ends, which lost 4 bases and 7 bases, there was a span of 23 bases. CDR3 protein: CASSPSEDQAGANEQFF. Here the CDR3 DNA reads TGCGCCAGCAGCCCCTCTGAGGATCAGGCGGGGGCAAATGAGCAGTTCTTC.